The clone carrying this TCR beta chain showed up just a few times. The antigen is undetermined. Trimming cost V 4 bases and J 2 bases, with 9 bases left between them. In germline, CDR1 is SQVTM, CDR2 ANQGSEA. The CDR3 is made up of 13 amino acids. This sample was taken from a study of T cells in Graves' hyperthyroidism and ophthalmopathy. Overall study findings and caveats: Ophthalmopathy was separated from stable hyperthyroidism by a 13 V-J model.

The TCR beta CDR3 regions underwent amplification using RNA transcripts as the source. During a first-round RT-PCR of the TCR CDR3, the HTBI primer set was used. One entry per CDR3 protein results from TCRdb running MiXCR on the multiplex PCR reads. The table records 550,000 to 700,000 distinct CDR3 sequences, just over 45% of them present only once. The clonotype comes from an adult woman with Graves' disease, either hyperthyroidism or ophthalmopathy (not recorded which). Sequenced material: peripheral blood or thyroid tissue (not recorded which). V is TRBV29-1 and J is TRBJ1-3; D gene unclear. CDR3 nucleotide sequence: TGCAGCGTTGCCCAGTCTACTGGAAACACCATATATTTT. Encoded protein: CSVAQSTGNTIYF.